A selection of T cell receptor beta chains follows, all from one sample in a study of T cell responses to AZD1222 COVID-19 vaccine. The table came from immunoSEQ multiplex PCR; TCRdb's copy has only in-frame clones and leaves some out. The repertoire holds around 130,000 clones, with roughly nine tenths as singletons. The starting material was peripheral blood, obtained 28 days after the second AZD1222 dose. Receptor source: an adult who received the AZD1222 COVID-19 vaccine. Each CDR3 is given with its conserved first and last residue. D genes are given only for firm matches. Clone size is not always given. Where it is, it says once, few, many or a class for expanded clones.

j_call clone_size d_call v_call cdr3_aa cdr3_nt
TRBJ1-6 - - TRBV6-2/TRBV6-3 CASSDTGISNSPLHF TGTGCCAGCAGCGACACAGGGATAAGTAACTCACCCCTCCACTTT
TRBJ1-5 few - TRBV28 CASSTQEPQHF TGTGCCAGCAGTACCCAAGAGCCCCAGCATTTT
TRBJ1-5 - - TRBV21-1 CASSKRGQQGDGHSNQPQHF TGTGCCAGCAGCAAAAGGGGACAGCAAGGAGATGGGCATAGCAATCAGCCCCAGCATTTT
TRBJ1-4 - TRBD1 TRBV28 CASDGMTGGREKLFF TGTGCCAGCGACGGGATGACAGGGGGCCGTGAAAAACTGTTTTTT
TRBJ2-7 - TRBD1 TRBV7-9 CASSLYGTDEQYF TGTGCCAGCAGCTTATATGGGACAGACGAGCAGTACTTC
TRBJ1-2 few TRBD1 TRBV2 CASRTGQGDSGYTF TGTGCCAGCAGGACGGGACAGGGGGACTCTGGCTACACCTTC
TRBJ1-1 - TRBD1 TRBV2 CASGGSGTGVMNTEAFF TGTGCCAGCGGGGGGTCAGGGACAGGGGTCATGAACACTGAAGCTTTCTTT
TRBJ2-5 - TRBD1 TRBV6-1 CASSEVRRDREGEAQYF TGTGCCAGCAGTGAAGTACGCCGGGACAGGGAGGGTGAGGCCCAGTACTTC
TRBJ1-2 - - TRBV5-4 CASSSTAFNGYTF TGTGCCAGCAGCTCGACAGCGTTCAATGGCTACACCTTC
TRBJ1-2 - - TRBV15 CATSRDTAANYGYTF TGTGCCACCAGCAGAGATACGGCAGCTAACTATGGCTACACCTTC
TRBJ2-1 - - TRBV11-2 CASNLGAYGIYNEQFF TGTGCCAGCAACCTTGGGGCGTATGGGATCTACAATGAGCAGTTCTTC
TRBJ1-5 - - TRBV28 CASILAGLYSNQPQHF TGTGCCAGCATTCTTGCAGGGCTTTATAGCAATCAGCCCCAGCATTTT
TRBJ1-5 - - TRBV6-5 CASRVTRHQPQHF TGTGCCAGCAGAGTAACAAGACATCAGCCCCAGCATTTT
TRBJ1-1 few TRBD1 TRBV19 CASSSGGFDTEAFF TGTGCCAGTAGTTCAGGGGGTTTTGACACTGAAGCTTTCTTT
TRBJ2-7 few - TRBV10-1 CASSDISTYEQYF TGCGCCAGCAGTGATATCTCAACCTACGAGCAGTACTTC
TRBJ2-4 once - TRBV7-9 CASSRRGAIIQYF TGTGCCAGCAGTCGTAGGGGCGCTATCATTCAGTACTTC
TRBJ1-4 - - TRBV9 CASSNALTNEKLFF TGTGCCAGCAGCAACGCTCTAACTAATGAAAAACTGTTTTTT
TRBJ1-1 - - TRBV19 CASSTNLNTEAFF TGTGCCAGTAGTACGAACCTGAACACTGAAGCTTTCTTT
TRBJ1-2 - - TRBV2 CASSGDQGGGYTF TGTGCCAGCAGTGGGGACCAGGGTGGTGGCTACACCTTC
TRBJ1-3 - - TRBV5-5 CASSLVPGAYSGNTIYF TGTGCCAGCAGCTTGGTCCCAGGAGCTTACTCTGGAAACACCATATATTTT
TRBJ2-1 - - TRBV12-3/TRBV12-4 CASSYSNEQFF TGTGCCAGCAGTTATTCCAATGAGCAGTTCTTC
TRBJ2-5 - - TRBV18 CASSPPAPGEETQYF TGTGCCAGCTCACCACCGGCCCCTGGAGAAGAGACCCAGTACTTC
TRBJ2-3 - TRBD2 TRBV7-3 CASSFGGGAADTQYF TGTGCCAGCAGCTTTGGCGGGGGGGCGGCAGATACGCAGTATTTT
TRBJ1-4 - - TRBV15 CATSVGRKLFF TGTGCCACCAGCGTTGGGAGGAAACTGTTTTTT
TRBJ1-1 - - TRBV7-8 CASSQGDSAFF TGTGCCAGCAGCCAGGGCGACTCCGCTTTCTTT
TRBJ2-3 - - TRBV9 CASSVVVDGTDTQYF TGTGCCAGCAGCGTAGTAGTAGACGGGACAGATACGCAGTATTTT
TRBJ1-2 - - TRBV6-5 CASSYLTGGYTF TGTGCCAGCAGTTATTTAACCGGGGGCTACACCTTC
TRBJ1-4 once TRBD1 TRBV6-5 CASSKRTGTNEKLFF TGTGCCAGCAGTAAACGGACAGGGACTAATGAAAAACTGTTTTTT
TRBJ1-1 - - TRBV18 CASSPIATPNTEAFF TGTGCCAGCTCACCGATTGCTACGCCGAACACTGAAGCTTTCTTT
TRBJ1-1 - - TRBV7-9 CASSPWTVDTEAFF TGTGCCAGCAGCCCATGGACAGTGGACACTGAAGCTTTCTTT
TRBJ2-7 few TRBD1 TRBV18 CASSPGQGIYEQYF TGTGCCAGCTCACCGGGACAGGGAATTTACGAGCAGTACTTC
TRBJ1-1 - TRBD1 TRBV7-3 CASSSGGNTEAFF TGTGCCAGCAGCTCAGGGGGAAACACTGAAGCTTTCTTT
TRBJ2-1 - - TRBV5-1 CASSLEGGSYNEQFF TGCGCCAGCAGCTTAGAGGGGGGTTCCTACAATGAGCAGTTCTTC
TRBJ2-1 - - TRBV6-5 CASSYGTAINEQFF TGTGCCAGCAGTTACGGTACAGCGATTAATGAGCAGTTCTTC
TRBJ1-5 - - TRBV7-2 CASSGAQPQPQHF TGTGCCAGCAGCGGGGCTCAGCCTCAGCCCCAGCATTTT
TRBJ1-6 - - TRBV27 CASSFYQGNSPLHF TGTGCCAGCAGTTTCTACCAGGGTAATTCACCCCTCCACTTT
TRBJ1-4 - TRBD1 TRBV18 CASSSTGGGEKLFF TGTGCCAGCTCGTCCACAGGGGGTGGTGAAAAACTGTTTTTT
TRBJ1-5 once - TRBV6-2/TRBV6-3 CASSHRNQPQHF TGTGCCAGCAGCCACAGGAATCAGCCCCAGCATTTT
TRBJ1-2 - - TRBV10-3 CAISVESYGYTF TGTGCCATCAGTGTGGAGTCCTATGGCTACACCTTC
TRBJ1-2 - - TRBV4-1 CASSQVGFRGYTF TGCGCCAGCAGCCAAGTTGGGTTTCGCGGCTACACCTTC
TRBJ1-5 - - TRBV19 CASSYTRASNQPQHF TGTGCCAGTAGTTATACGAGGGCTAGCAATCAGCCCCAGCATTTT